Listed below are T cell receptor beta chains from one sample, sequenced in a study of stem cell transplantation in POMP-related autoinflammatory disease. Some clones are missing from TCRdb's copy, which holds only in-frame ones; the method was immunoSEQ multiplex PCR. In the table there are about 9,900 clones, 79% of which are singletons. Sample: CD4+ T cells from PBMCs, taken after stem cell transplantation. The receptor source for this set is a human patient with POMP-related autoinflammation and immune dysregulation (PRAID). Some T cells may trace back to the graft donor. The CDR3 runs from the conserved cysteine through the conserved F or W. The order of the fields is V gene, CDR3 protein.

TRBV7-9,CASSLYQGRENTEAFF
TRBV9,CASSVGGGGNQPQHF
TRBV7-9,CASRSGVWTSGTNEQFF
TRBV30,CAWSQTGARQPQHF
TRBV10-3,CAIRGQGSKLSEQYF
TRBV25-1,CASSEFGTSNTEAFF
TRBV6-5,CAIRVRGDSSYEQYF
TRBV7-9,CASSPRTQYNEQFF
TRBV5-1,CASSSGQAGYEQYF
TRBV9,CASSVAGGRQETQYF
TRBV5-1,CASSIPSGGTSSTDTQYF
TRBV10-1,CASSDHTRDLGNEQFF
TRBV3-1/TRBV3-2,CASSQGTTNYGYTF
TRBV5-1,CASSPIAGLNEQFF
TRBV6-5,CASRRLVGGTDTQYF
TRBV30,CAWYGTATLSGNTIYF
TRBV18,CASSPREVDGYTF
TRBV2,CASSREGAQSNEQFF
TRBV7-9,CASSLGMDRENQPQHF
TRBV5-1,CASSLRAGLENTEAFF
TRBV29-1,CSARTSGIYNEQFF
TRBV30,CAWSPGTKLTTNEKLFF
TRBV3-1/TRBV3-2,CASSQVGRANYGYTF